The 22 T cell receptor beta chains given below trace back to one sample, sequenced in a study of blood T cells in healthy people across ages. Using a J-beta primer mix together with a sample-barcoded 5' primer, a second PCR was run for about 7 to 12 cycles. MiXCR, applied by TCRdb to the 5' RACE reads, yields one record per CDR3 protein. Among about 970,000 distinct CDR3 sequences listed, about 51% were seen once. Input material: blood. The source of these receptors is a woman in her sixties in good health.

V is TRBV25-1 and J is TRBJ2-7, with 11 bases aligning to TRBD2. Germline loops: CDR1 MGHDK, CDR2 SYGVNS. This CDR3 is built from 13 residues. After removal of 3 bases from V and 12 bases from J, the junction contained 7 bases not matched to a gene. The DNA for the CDR3 is TGTGCCAGCAGTGATCATACCGGGACTAGCGGGTACTTC. Translation: CASSDHTGTSGYF.

This clonotype was counted between two and nine times. The gene calls are TRBV7-2 and TRBJ2-3, with D perhaps matching TRBD2 (5 bases). The germline gives CDR1 SGHTA, CDR2 FQGNSA. V lost 5 bases and J lost 1, with 10 bases in between. This CDR3 has 14 residues. This CDR3 is CASSLDLRTDTQYF. For the CDR3, the DNA is TGTGCCAGCAGCCTGGACTTACGCACAGATACGCAGTATTTT.

This clonotype has a handful of counts. This chain connects TRBV4-3 to TRBJ1-4; tentative D call: TRBD1 (5 bases). From germline, CDR1 is LGHNA and CDR2 YSLEER. The CDR3 loop spans 16 amino acids. With 5 bases removed from V and 4 bases from J, the gap between germline ends came to 17 bases. The CDR3 sequence: CASSEYPNDSNEKLFF. DNA of the CDR3: TGCGCCAGCAGCGAATATCCCAACGACAGTAATGAAAAACTGTTTTTT.

As to this clonotype: At one of its ends the junction is not consistent with the germline gene, which may arise from a read error. J is TRBJ2-7 and V is TRBV27; no clear D gene. The CDR3 is 15 residues long. The germline V gene has CDR1 MNHEY and CDR2 SMNVEV (reference sequence). Here the CDR3 reads CASSLRAESSYKQYF. CDR3 coding DNA: TGTGCCAGCAGTTTAAGGGCGGAGAGCTCCTACAAGCAGTACTTC.

This clonotype was picked up one time. The V gene is TRBV6-5, the J gene TRBJ2-2, with 7 positions matching TRBD1. The CDR3 has 17 residues. The V and J ends lost 0 bases and 1 base, in that order; junction bases with no gene match: 5. Looked up from germline, CDR1 is MNHEY and CDR2 is SVGAGI. This CDR3 reads CASSYSMGQRNTGELFF. The CDR3 nucleotides read TGTGCCAGCAGTTACTCGATGGGACAGAGGAACACCGGGGAGCTGTTTTTT.

This clonotype occurred a few times. This chain links TRBV21-1 with TRBJ1-5; the table's D call of TRBD1 was not tested on the DNA. TRBV21-1 counts as a pseudogene. The CDR3 length is 18 residues. The CDR3 bases are TGTGCCAGCAGCAAAGTAAAGGATCGGGAACTGGGCAATCAGCCCCAGCATTTT. Its protein is CASSKVKDRELGNQPQHF.

The gene calls are TRBV4-2 and TRBJ1-1; D remains ambiguous. Germline assignment: CDR1 LGHNA and CDR2 YNFKEQ. This CDR3 spans 14 amino acids. The ends were cut back, 0 bases at V and 1 base at J, with 6 bases in the middle. CDR3: CASSQDSENTEAFF. As DNA, the CDR3 is TGTGCCAGCAGCCAAGACAGCGAGAACACTGAAGCTTTCTTT.

The V and J genes are TRBV7-8 and TRBJ2-3; 7 bases line up with TRBD2. Germline V gene data show CDR1 as SGHVS and CDR2 as FQNEAQ. The CDR3 totals 17 residues. The V and J ends lost 1 base and 3 bases, in that order; junction bases with no gene match: 10. The DNA for the CDR3 is TGTGCCAGCAGCTTAGGTCGGGGGGTTTTAGGAACAGATACGCAGTATTTT. Protein sequence: CASSLGRGVLGTDTQYF.

The chain couples TRBV20-1 to TRBJ2-5; D uncertain. Trimming removed 4 bases from V and 0 bases from J, with 6 bases in between. Germline CDR1 and CDR2: DFQATT and SNEGSKA (reference sequence). The CDR3 is 12 amino acids. CDR3 in amino acids: CSAILNQETQYF. For the CDR3, the DNA is TGCAGTGCTATACTCAACCAAGAGACCCAGTACTTC.

This clonotype was counted only a few times. The CDR3 reads CASSQDQQSTDTQYF. CDR3 DNA sequence: TGTGCCAGCAGCCAAGATCAGCAGTCCACAGATACGCAGTATTTT. The chain has TRBV4-2 and TRBJ2-3; D unclear. V shed 0 bases and J shed 2 bases, with 9 bases lying between them. The CDR3 is made up of 15 amino acids. Germline V gene data show CDR1 as LGHNA and CDR2 as YNFKEQ.

This clonotype was found a few times. The chain carries TRBV13 and TRBJ2-7; D gene ambiguous. V was cut by 5 bases and J by 0 bases, with 8 bases left in between. CDR3 length: 13 residues. Germline loops: CDR1 PRHDT, CDR2 FYEKMQ (reference sequence). The CDR3 here is CASSAPFSYEQYF. The CDR3 coding sequence is TGTGCCAGCAGCGCCCCATTCTCCTACGAGCAGTACTTC.

This clonotype was recorded a few times. The chain carries TRBV12-3 or TRBV12-4 and TRBJ2-5; D ambiguous. This CDR3 has 16 amino acids. The V end lost 4 bases, the J end lost 1 base, and 16 bases lay between the germline ends. CDR3 DNA sequence: TGTGCCAGCAGTTCCCTCGGAAGGGCGTCCCAAGAGACCCAGTACTTC. It yields the protein CASSSLGRASQETQYF.

This chain connects TRBV9 to TRBJ2-1; TRBD2 is a possible D gene (6 bases). V was clipped by 0 bases and J by 2 bases, with 9 bases between them. Germline CDR1 reads SGDLS; CDR2 reads YYNGEE. CDR3 length: 15 residues. The CDR3 sequence is CASSVGAGTYNEQFF. DNA of the CDR3: TGTGCCAGCAGCGTAGGAGCGGGTACCTACAATGAGCAGTTCTTC.

The chain uses TRBV7-9 and TRBJ2-7; 12 nucleotides agree with TRBD1. The length of the CDR3 is 15 residues. V lost 5 bases to trimming and J lost 9 bases; unmatched junction nucleotides: 11. Germline CDR1 and CDR2: SEHNR and FQNEAQ (reference sequence). This CDR3 is CASSVPGQGALVQYF. The DNA of the CDR3 is TGTGCCAGCAGCGTACCGGGACAGGGGGCTCTGGTGCAGTACTTC.

This clonotype appeared once. The chain has TRBV28 and TRBJ2-2; the match to TRBD2 covers 14 bases. The CDR3 length is 16 residues. J lost 6 bases, V lost 5 bases, and 5 bases had no gene match. Germline CDR1 MDHEN, CDR2 SYDVKM. The CDR3 is CASSHGTSGSSGELFF. DNA for the CDR3: TGTGCCAGCAGTCACGGGACTAGCGGGAGTTCCGGGGAGCTGTTTTTT.

This clonotype was recorded many times. The rearrangement links TRBV28 to TRBJ1-2; D perhaps matches TRBD1 (6 bases). This CDR3 region has 12 residues. V lost 5 bases, J lost 8 bases, and 12 bases lay in between. Germline lookup yields CDR1 MDHEN and CDR2 SYDVKM. DNA of the CDR3: TGTGCCAGCAGTCTTGGACAGAAAGGCTACACCTTC. It codes for CASSLGQKGYTF.

This clonotype turned up a few times. The rearrangement uses TRBV5-1 and TRBJ1-2, with 7 bases lining up with TRBD1. CDR1 SGHRS and CDR2 YFSETQ come from the germline V gene. This CDR3 has 14 amino acids. The J segment lost 4 bases and the V segment lost 4 bases, leaving 7 bases of the junction unmatched. The CDR3 region is CASSLRTGSYGYTF. The CDR3 region has the DNA TGCGCCAGCAGCCTACGGACAGGAAGCTATGGCTACACCTTC.

The rearrangement uses TRBV12-3 or TRBV12-4 and TRBJ2-1; 8 bases line up with TRBD2. After removal of 3 bases from V and 5 bases from J, the junction contained 12 bases not matched to a gene. The CDR3 totals 17 residues. The CDR3 nucleotides read TGTGCCAGCAGTTTTTTTGTACTAGCGGAGCCAGACAATGAGCAGTTCTTC. Translated, it gives CASSFFVLAEPDNEQFF.

The CDR3 DNA is TGCGCCAGTCTTGGGACTAGCGGGTCGTTCTACGAGCAGTACTTC. This sequence encodes CASLGTSGSFYEQYF. The chain is built from TRBV5-1 and TRBJ2-7; 12 bases map to TRBD2. This CDR3 region has 15 residues. V lost 8 bases to trimming and J lost 3 bases; unmatched junction nucleotides: 9. Germline V gene data show CDR1 as SGHRS and CDR2 as YFSETQ. The full variable domain, its missing parts supplied by reference TRBV5-1 and TRBJ2-7, is KAGVTQTPRYLIKTRGQQVTLSCSPISGHRSVSWYQQTPGQGLQFLFEYFSETQRNKGNFPGRFSGRQFSNSRSEMNVSTLELGDSALYLCASLGTSGSFYEQYFGPGTRLTVT.

This clonotype was observed a few times. V and J are TRBV6-1 and TRBJ2-5, with 12 bases fitting TRBD1. This CDR3 has 16 residues. The trim removed 2 bases at V and 6 bases at J, leaving 7 bases unmatched. Germline V lookup: CDR1 MNHNS, CDR2 SASEGT. CDR3 amino acids: CASSEQGQGAVKTQYF. The DNA for the CDR3 is TGTGCCAGCAGTGAACAGGGACAGGGGGCGGTCAAGACCCAGTACTTC.

The chain recombines TRBV29-1 with TRBJ2-5, with D hard to call. The CDR3 is 10 amino acids. V was shortened by 5 bases and J by 5 bases, with 6 bases between the two germline ends. The germline gives CDR1 SQVTM, CDR2 ANQGSEA. CDR3 in DNA: TGCAGCGTTTGGGTGGAGACCCAGTACTTC. It codes for CSVWVETQYF.

A single count supports this clonotype. This rearrangement joins TRBV30 to TRBJ2-5; 7 bases are a match to TRBD2. The CDR3 runs 16 residues. Germline V gene lookup returns CDR1 GTSNPN and CDR2 SVGIG (reference sequence). V dropped 4 bases and J dropped 3; count of bases not matched to a gene: 14. CDR3 in amino acids: CAWTQPTGGDKETQYF. CDR3 in DNA: TGTGCCTGGACCCAGCCGACGGGAGGAGATAAAGAGACCCAGTACTTC.